These T cell receptor beta chains were read from a single sample in a study of blood T cell repertoires in COVID-19. Sequencing was performed with immunoSEQ multiplex PCR; in TCRdb, only in-frame clones are kept and a portion is missing. The table has 250,000 to 350,000 clones, roughly 90% seen once; the top ten hold around 13%. The sequenced sample consisted of peripheral blood. These receptors all stem from a woman aged 60-70 years with acute or convalescent COVID-19. Both conserved end residues are part of each CDR3. Fields, in order: clone size, V gene, CDR3 length, D gene, J gene, CDR3 protein, CDR3 DNA. The D gene is left open where the match is weak. For some rows the clone size is stated as once, few or many, or as a class when expanded; others skip it.

few,TRBV21-1,17,-,TRBJ1-5,CASSPKRGGWSNQPQHF,TGTGCCAGCAGCCCTAAACGGGGGGGTTGGAGCAATCAGCCCCAGCATTTT
-,TRBV30,15,-,TRBJ2-7,CAWSGTKRSSYEQYF,TGTGCCTGGAGTGGGACTAAGCGTAGCTCCTACGAGCAGTACTTC
-,TRBV5-1,14,-,TRBJ2-5,CASSPRAGQQTQYF,TGCGCCAGCAGCCCCCGGGCAGGGCAGCAGACCCAGTACTTC
-,TRBV3-1/TRBV3-2,13,-,TRBJ1-3,CASSQDLGNTIYF,TGTGCCAGCAGCCAAGATCTTGGAAACACCATATATTTT
once,TRBV29-1,11,-,TRBJ2-3,CSARGGDTQYF,TGCAGCGCCCGAGGAGGGGATACGCAGTATTTT
-,TRBV14,16,TRBD1,TRBJ1-1,CASSLLGRGQITEAFF,TGTGCCAGCAGCCTACTAGGAAGGGGGCAAATCACTGAAGCTTTCTTT
-,TRBV10-1,15,-,TRBJ1-1,CASRLNGSKNTEAFF,TGCGCCAGCAGGTTAAATGGGAGTAAAAACACTGAAGCTTTCTTT
-,TRBV23-1,12,-,TRBJ1-3,CASSYTGPAIYF,TGCGCCAGCAGTTATACAGGTCCTGCCATATATTTT
few,TRBV12-3/TRBV12-4,13,-,TRBJ1-1,CASSLSGNTEAFF,TGTGCCAGCAGTTTAAGCGGAAACACTGAAGCTTTCTTT
-,TRBV7-2,16,-,TRBJ1-2,CASSLDPGSAGYGYTF,TGTGCCAGCAGCTTAGATCCAGGGTCTGCGGGGTATGGCTACACCTTC
-,TRBV27,17,-,TRBJ2-1,CASSRQGPSGTYNEQFF,TGTGCCAGCAGTCGACAGGGGCCGAGCGGGACGTACAATGAGCAGTTCTTC
-,TRBV7-9,15,-,TRBJ1-2,CASSSRQALSDGYTF,TGTGCCAGCAGCTCGAGACAGGCACTAAGCGATGGCTACACCTTC
-,TRBV29-1,15,TRBD2,TRBJ2-1,CSVTPGTSGTDEQFF,TGCAGCGTTACCCCCGGGACTAGCGGGACGGATGAGCAGTTCTTC
-,TRBV5-4,13,-,TRBJ2-3,CASSRDSQDTQYF,TGTGCCAGCAGCCGGGACTCCCAGGATACGCAGTATTTT
-,TRBV7-2,14,TRBD1,TRBJ2-7,CASSLGTGSYEQYF,TGTGCCAGCAGCTTGGGGACAGGGAGCTACGAGCAGTACTTC
-,TRBV4-1,14,-,TRBJ1-4,CASSHILTNEKLFF,TGCGCCAGCAGCCACATTTTAACTAATGAAAAACTGTTTTTT
-,TRBV19,13,-,TRBJ2-1,CASSISGYNEQFF,TGTGCCAGTAGTATTAGCGGCTACAATGAGCAGTTCTTC
-,TRBV2,13,-,TRBJ1-1,CASSWAPGTEAFF,TGTGCCAGCAGCTGGGCCCCAGGGACTGAAGCTTTCTTT
-,TRBV4-3,14,-,TRBJ2-7,CASSVGAGSYEQYF,TGCGCCAGCAGCGTGGGGGCAGGGTCCTACGAGCAGTACTTC
-,TRBV25-1,16,TRBD1,TRBJ2-2,CASSETGTGNTGELFF,TGTGCCAGCAGTGAGACCGGGACAGGGAACACCGGGGAGCTGTTTTTT
-,TRBV19,15,TRBD1,TRBJ2-3,CASQRPGQDTDTQYF,TGTGCCAGCCAAAGACCGGGACAGGACACAGATACGCAGTATTTT
-,TRBV5-1,14,-,TRBJ2-2,CASSAGLNTGELFF,TGCGCCAGCAGCGCGGGACTGAACACCGGGGAGCTGTTTTTT
once,TRBV3-1/TRBV3-2,13,-,TRBJ1-3,CASSHRVGNTIYF,TGTGCCAGCAGCCACAGGGTTGGTAACACCATATATTTT
-,TRBV28,15,TRBD2,TRBJ2-3,CASSFGGGSTDTQYF,TGTGCCAGCAGTTTCGGCGGGGGAAGCACAGATACGCAGTATTTT
-,TRBV30,15,TRBD1,TRBJ2-2,CAWVSGGASTGELFF,TGTGCCTGGGTCTCAGGGGGCGCGAGCACCGGGGAGCTGTTTTTT
-,TRBV5-4,14,TRBD2,TRBJ2-1,CASSSKREGNEQFF,TGTGCCAGCAGCTCGAAGCGGGAGGGCAATGAGCAGTTCTTC
-,TRBV3-1/TRBV3-2,14,-,TRBJ2-2,CASSQAGITGELFF,TGTGCCAGCAGCCAAGCGGGGATTACCGGGGAGCTGTTTTTT
-,TRBV5-4,16,TRBD2,TRBJ2-3,CASSLALAGRTDTQYF,TGTGCCAGCAGCTTGGCACTAGCGGGGCGCACAGATACGCAGTATTTT
-,TRBV7-9,16,-,TRBJ2-5,CASSLQSRGVEKTQYF,TGTGCCAGCAGCTTGCAAAGCAGGGGAGTGGAAAAGACCCAGTACTTC
-,TRBV7-2,13,-,TRBJ1-4,CASSSQSAEKLFF,TGTGCCAGCAGCTCCCAAAGTGCGGAAAAACTGTTTTTT
-,TRBV7-9,16,TRBD1,TRBJ2-1,CASSLERGQYYNEQFF,TGTGCCAGCAGCCTAGAAAGGGGGCAGTACTACAATGAGCAGTTCTTC
-,TRBV28,14,-,TRBJ1-4,CASSSPGGNEKLFF,TGTGCCAGCAGTTCGCCGGGGGGAAATGAAAAACTGTTTTTT
-,TRBV7-2,14,TRBD1,TRBJ2-7,CASSLGTGRFEQYF,TGTGCCAGCAGCTTAGGGACAGGGCGGTTCGAGCAGTACTTC
once,TRBV9,14,-,TRBJ2-7,CASSVGDSSYEQYF,TGTGCCAGCAGCGTGGGCGATAGCTCCTACGAGCAGTACTTC
few,TRBV18,12,-,TRBJ2-3,CASSPGRDTQYF,TGTGCCAGCTCACCAGGCAGAGATACGCAGTATTTT
-,TRBV29-1,14,-,TRBJ2-3,CSVAPQGNTDTQYF,TGCAGCGTTGCTCCGCAGGGGAACACAGATACGCAGTATTTT
-,TRBV18,16,TRBD1,TRBJ1-1,CASSQTGGVFGAEAFF,TGTGCCAGCTCACAAACAGGGGGCGTTTTTGGTGCTGAAGCTTTCTTT
-,TRBV6-5,15,-,TRBJ1-5,CASRADRPGNQPQHF,TGTGCCAGCAGGGCTGACAGACCTGGCAATCAGCCCCAGCATTTT
-,TRBV5-1,13,-,TRBJ1-2,CASGAETNYGYTF,TGCGCCAGCGGGGCGGAAACTAACTATGGCTACACCTTC
-,TRBV5-1,13,-,TRBJ1-1,CASSLVRGEEAFF,TGCGCCAGCAGCTTGGTCAGGGGCGAAGAAGCTTTCTTT
-,TRBV5-1,17,-,TRBJ2-2,CASSLEAGQGWPGELFF,TGCGCCAGCAGCTTGGAGGCTGGCCAGGGGTGGCCCGGGGAGCTGTTTTTT
once,TRBV2,13,TRBD1,TRBJ2-1,CASSPGQGRAQFF,TGTGCCAGCAGCCCGGGACAGGGAAGGGCGCAGTTCTTC
-,TRBV7-9,16,TRBD2,TRBJ2-1,CASSLLGREAGTQQFF,TGTGCCAGCAGCTTATTAGGACGGGAGGCCGGCACCCAGCAGTTCTTC
-,TRBV29-1,11,-,TRBJ2-7,CSVVTDGEQYF,TGCAGCGTTGTGACTGACGGGGAGCAGTACTTC
few,TRBV7-2,15,-,TRBJ1-4,CASSLATGEWGKLFF,TGTGCCAGCAGCTTAGCAACCGGGGAATGGGGAAAACTGTTTTTT
-,TRBV28,15,TRBD1,TRBJ2-5,CASSFPGQGLETQYF,TGTGCCAGCAGTTTTCCGGGACAGGGGCTTGAGACCCAGTACTTC
once,TRBV6-5,13,-,TRBJ1-1,CASSLKRRGEAFF,TGTGCCAGCAGTTTGAAACGCAGAGGTGAAGCTTTCTTT
-,TRBV30,15,TRBD1,TRBJ1-1,CAWSLFRDRGSEAFF,TGTGCCTGGAGTCTATTCCGGGACAGGGGCAGTGAAGCTTTCTTT